The 9 T cell receptor beta chains below come from one sample, sequenced in a study of neoadjuvant anti-PD-1 for oral cavity cancer. Method: immunoSEQ multiplex PCR; TCRdb's copy keeps in-frame clones and lacks some. The sample shows approximately 13,000 clones, approximately 77% of them seen only once. Time point here: after neoadjuvant nivolumab, at surgical resection. The material was PBMCs, obtained after nivolumab (anti-PD-1) treatment. These receptors originate from a person aged 40 to 85 with oral cavity squamous cell carcinoma.

The rearrangement links TRBV4-1 to TRBJ2-7, with TRBD2 as a possible D gene (6 bases). Trimming shortened V by 3 bases and J by 6 bases, and 12 bases separated the two germline ends. This CDR3 spans 13 amino acids. Germline lookup yields CDR1 MGHRA and CDR2 YSYEKL. For the CDR3, the DNA is TGCGCCAGCAGCCAGCGACTAGAGGGCGAGCAGTACTTC. Amino acids: CASSQRLEGEQYF.

The chain links TRBV4-1 to TRBJ1-2; D is ambiguous. The CDR3 consists of 12 residues. Germline V gene data show CDR1 as MGHRA and CDR2 as YSYEKL. V was clipped by 3 bases and J by 2 bases, with 4 bases between them. CDR3 in amino acids: CASSQENYGYTF. The CDR3 DNA reads as TGCGCCAGCAGCCAGGAGAACTATGGCTACACCTTC.

The CDR3 reads CASSFLANYGYTF. The CDR3 DNA follows: TGTGCCAGCAGTTTCTTAGCTAACTATGGCTACACCTTC. The rearrangement uses TRBV27 and TRBJ1-2; unclear D gene. The CDR3 spans 13 residues. V lost 3 bases and J lost 0, with 5 bases in between. Looked up from germline, CDR1 is MNHEY and CDR2 is SMNVEV (reference sequence).

This chain connects TRBV4-1 to TRBJ1-4; weak D call: TRBD1 (5 bases). Trimming took 0 bases from V and 6 from J, leaving 8 bases between them. The CDR3 is 14 residues long. Germline V gene lookup returns CDR1 MGHRA and CDR2 YSYEKL. The CDR3: CASSQERGDEKLFF. The CDR3, as DNA: TGCGCCAGCAGCCAAGAACGGGGGGATGAAAAACTGTTTTTT.

This clone was seen more than once but under ten times. The chain combines TRBV7-2 with TRBJ1-6; perhaps TRBD1 as D (5 bases). Germline values: CDR1 SGHTA, CDR2 FQGNSA. Trimming cost V 6 bases and J 7 bases, with 16 bases left between them. CDR3 length: 15 residues. This CDR3 is CASSLTGTGNSPLHF. As DNA, the CDR3 is TGTGCCAGCAGTTTAACCGGGACGGGGAATTCACCCCTCCACTTT.

V gene TRBV5-1 combines with J gene TRBJ2-1; D might be TRBD2 (5 bases). Germline lookup yields CDR1 SGHRS and CDR2 YFSETQ. V was cut by 1 base and J by 8 bases, with 7 bases left in between. This CDR3 has 12 amino acids. The chain's CDR3 is CASSLIGDEQFF. The CDR3 DNA reads as TGCGCCAGCAGCTTGATCGGGGATGAGCAGTTCTTC.

The genes are TRBV4-1 and TRBJ2-7; no reliable D call. The CDR3 length is 15 residues. Germline lookup yields CDR1 MGHRA and CDR2 YSYEKL. V dropped 3 bases and J dropped 2 bases, with 14 bases sitting between them. This chain's CDR3 is CASSQTRFSTYEQYF. The CDR3 DNA is TGCGCCAGCAGCCAGACCCGGTTCAGCACCTACGAGCAGTACTTC.

The chain employs TRBV28 and TRBJ1-1; no reliable D call. V was shortened by 3 bases and J by 3 bases, with 5 bases between the two germline ends. The germline V gene has CDR1 MDHEN and CDR2 SYDVKM. This CDR3 spans 12 amino acids. CDR3 protein: CASSFSDTEAFF. The DNA for the CDR3 is TGTGCCAGCAGTTTCTCGGACACTGAAGCTTTCTTT.

V gene TRBV6-5 combines with J gene TRBJ1-2, with a weak D call TRBD1 (6 bases). CDR1 and CDR2 (germline): MNHEY, SVGAGI. This CDR3 region has 15 residues. V was cut by 6 bases and J by 6 bases, with 20 bases left in between. CDR3 region: CASSRSVGAPHGYTF. The CDR3 bases are TGTGCCAGCAGCCGGTCCGTGGGGGCCCCCCATGGCTACACCTTC.